The 32 T cell receptor beta chains presented below share a single source sample, sequenced in a study of blood T cells in healthy people across ages. The second PCR ran roughly 6 to 11 cycles with a sample-barcoded 5' primer and J-beta primers. One entry per CDR3 protein, called by TCRdb with MiXCR from the 5' RACE reads. The sample includes around 1,100,000 distinct CDR3 sequences, under 40% seen only once; the top ten take around 13%. The sequenced sample consisted of blood. These receptors were taken from a man between 18 and 29 years old in good health.

A note on this clonotype: Sequence at one end of the junction differs from germline and may be a read error. V and J are TRBV5-1 and TRBJ1-1; 9 bases are a match to TRBD1. Germline V gene sequence: CDR1 SGHRS, CDR2 YFSETQ. The CDR3 covers 15 residues. The CDR3 DNA sequence: TGCGCCCGCAGCTTGTCGAACAGGGGGCTTACTGAAGCTTTCTTT. Encoded protein: CARSLSNRGLTEAFF.

This clonotype was seen a few times. The V gene is TRBV4-3, the J gene TRBJ1-2; TRBD1 is a possible D gene (6 bases). V was pared by 0 bases and J by 4 bases, with 15 bases between. Germline V CDR1 and CDR2: LGHNA, YSLEER. There are 16 residues in the CDR3. The CDR3 reads CASSQEFGQSGYGYTF. CDR3 nucleotide sequence: TGCGCCAGCAGCCAAGAGTTCGGACAGAGTGGCTATGGCTACACCTTC.

Only a few counts were recorded for this clonotype. The V gene is TRBV14, the J gene TRBJ2-1; possible D gene TRBD2, 6 bases. Germline CDR1 and CDR2: SGHDN and FVKESK. The CDR3 totals 14 residues. V was cut by 2 bases and J by 5 bases, with 10 bases left in between. CDR3 region: CASSQLAGHNEQFF. CDR3 DNA: TGTGCCAGCAGCCAATTGGCGGGGCACAATGAGCAGTTCTTC.

The J gene is TRBJ1-2, the V gene TRBV3-1; D call uncertain. From germline, CDR1 is LGHDT and CDR2 YNNKEL (reference sequence). The CDR3 has 16 amino acids. The ends were cut back, 3 bases at V and 6 bases at J, with 20 bases in the middle. The CDR3 DNA sequence: TGTGCCAGCAGCCAGAGGGAAGGCAGACGAAGAGATGGCTACACCTTC. Amino acids: CASSQREGRRRDGYTF.

This clonotype has just a few counts. Germline and junction disagree at one end, which may indicate a read error. This rearrangement joins TRBV4-1 to TRBJ2-1; D is perhaps TRBD1 (6 bases). The CDR3 has 14 residues. Germline lookup yields CDR1 MGHRA and CDR2 YSYEKL. The CDR3 region has the DNA TGTGCCAGTAGTCCGCGAGGGGGAAATAATGAGCAGTTCTTC. Protein sequence: CASSPRGGNNEQFF.

V and J are TRBV7-2 and TRBJ2-1, with 8 bases identical to TRBD1. The CDR3 is 14 residues long. Germline lookup yields CDR1 SGHTA and CDR2 FQGNSA. The V gene end was trimmed by 4 bases and the J gene end by 8 bases; junction bases not matched to a gene: 7. Here the CDR3 reads CTSSSRTGTDEQFF. The DNA of the CDR3 is TGTACCAGCAGCTCAAGGACAGGGACCGATGAGCAGTTCTTC.

The chain has TRBV20-1 and TRBJ2-1; 8 nucleotides match TRBD2. Trimming removed 4 bases from V and 4 bases from J; junction bases left unmatched: 12. Germline V lookup: CDR1 DFQATT, CDR2 SNEGSKA (reference sequence). The CDR3 is made up of 16 amino acids. In nucleotides, the CDR3 is TGCAGTGCTATTTACCGGGGGGGGCGAAGATACAATGAGCAGTTCTTC. Its protein product is CSAIYRGGRRYNEQFF.

Concerning this clonotype: This may stem from a read error, because a much larger clone lies one nucleotide away. The J gene is TRBJ2-1, the V gene TRBV7-9; TRBD2 is a possible D gene (5 bases). This CDR3 contains 15 residues. Per germline, CDR1 SEHNR and CDR2 FQNEAQ (reference sequence). Deletions cut 2 bases from V and 13 bases from J, with 21 bases between. As DNA, the CDR3 is TGTGCCAGCAGCTTACGAGGAGGAGCACAAGAGACCCAGTTCTTC. Translation: CASSLRGGAQETQFF.

This clonotype was picked up a small number of times. The chain uses TRBV29-1 and TRBJ1-1; possibly TRBD1 for D (5 bases). Germline-derived CDR1 and CDR2 are SQVTM and ANQGSEA. The V and J ends lost 5 bases and 4 bases respectively, with 11 bases between them. The CDR3 extends over 12 amino acids. The DNA of the CDR3 is TGCAGCGTTCAGGGACGGGTCACTGAAGCTTTCTTT. Translated, it gives CSVQGRVTEAFF. The whole variable domain, remainder taken from reference TRBV29-1 and TRBJ1-1, is SAVISQKPSRDICQRGTSLTIQCQVDSQVTMMFWYRQQPGQSLTLIATANQGSEATYESGFVIDKFPISRPNLTFSTLTVSNMSPEDSSIYLCSVQGRVTEAFFGQGTRLTVV.

Only a few counts were recorded for this clonotype. The V and J genes are TRBV20-1 and TRBJ1-2; 9 bases agree with TRBD1. With V trimmed by 1 base and J by 7 bases, 7 bases remained unmatched. The CDR3 has 14 amino acids. CDR1 and CDR2 from the germline V gene are DFQATT and SNEGSKA (reference sequence). CDR3 in amino acids: CSARGDRVFGGYTF. CDR3 DNA sequence: TGCAGTGCTAGAGGGGACAGGGTTTTTGGTGGCTACACCTTC.

The rearrangement uses TRBV27 and TRBJ1-1, with D maybe TRBD1 (6 bases). The CDR3 runs 13 residues. CDR1 is MNHEY and CDR2 is SMNVEV in the germline V gene (reference sequence). Deletions cut 8 bases from V and 0 bases from J, with 10 bases between. CDR3 amino acids: CASAGTMNTEAFF. The CDR3 region has the DNA TGTGCCAGCGCCGGGACAATGAACACTGAAGCTTTCTTT.

This clonotype was observed a few times. This chain uses TRBV9 with TRBJ2-1; D might be TRBD1 or TRBD2, each matching 5 bases. The J call could be wrong; TRBJ2-7 is a better fit for the DNA end. Per germline, CDR1 SGDLS and CDR2 YYNGEE. This CDR3 has 14 residues. CDR3 amino acids: CASSVGDVYNEQYF. DNA of the CDR3: TGTGCCAGCAGCGTAGGGGACGTTTACAATGAGCAGTACTTC.

This clonotype was counted a few times. The chain employs TRBV12-3 or TRBV12-4 and TRBJ2-7; D remains ambiguous. Trimming took off 5 bases at V and 3 bases at J, with 14 bases between the two ends. This CDR3 spans 14 amino acids. CDR3 nucleotides: TGTGCCAGCAGTATCTTCGGGCTTAGCTACGAGCAGTACTTC. Its protein product is CASSIFGLSYEQYF.

This clonotype was observed a few times. V usage is TRBV20-1 and J usage is TRBJ2-3; no definite D call. V shed 4 bases and J shed 1 base, with 9 bases lying between them. Germline V gene data show CDR1 as DFQATT and CDR2 as SNEGSKA (reference sequence). The length of the CDR3 is 13 residues. The CDR3 DNA follows: TGCAGTGCTACCACCTGGGGCACAGATACGCAGTATTTT. It encodes CSATTWGTDTQYF.

V is TRBV12-3 or TRBV12-4 and J is TRBJ1-2; D gene uncertain. This CDR3 is 12 amino acids long. V lost 7 bases, J lost 7 bases, and 13 bases lay in between. CDR3 coding DNA: TGTGCCAGCACCGCGAATCCGGGTGGCTACACCTTC. Residues: CASTANPGGYTF.

The rearrangement links TRBV21-1 to TRBJ1-2. TRBV21-1 is shown as a pseudogene. The CDR3 is made up of 20 amino acids. The CDR3: CASTNPANSMVRIVWWGYTF. The CDR3 DNA reads TGTGCCAGCACAAACCCAGCAAATAGTATGGTCAGGATCGTATGGTGGGGCTACACCTTC.

The table lists this clonotype with a count of one. The chain joins TRBV29-1 to TRBJ1-1, with D maybe TRBD1 (6 bases). Germline-derived CDR1 and CDR2 are SQVTM and ANQGSEA. V was clipped by 6 bases and J by 1 base, with 15 bases between them. The CDR3 extends over 14 amino acids. This CDR3 is CSVPRGGANTEAFF. The CDR3 region has the DNA TGCAGCGTCCCTCGTGGGGGGGCGAACACTGAAGCTTTCTTT.

The chain carries TRBV6-6 and TRBJ1-4; D remains ambiguous. CDR3 size: 17 residues. Germline CDR1 is MNHNY and CDR2 is SVGAGI (reference sequence). Trimming pared 0 bases from V and 1 base from J, leaving 12 bases between. The CDR3 loop is CASSYSFAGETNEKLFF. The CDR3 coding sequence is TGTGCCAGCAGTTACTCGTTCGCCGGTGAAACTAATGAAAAACTGTTTTTT.

The chain couples TRBV7-2 to TRBJ2-5; D gene ambiguous. The CDR3 contains 16 residues. Trimming left V 5 bases short and J 1 base short, with 17 bases between. From germline, CDR1 is SGHTA and CDR2 FQGNSA. In DNA form, the CDR3 reads TGTGCCAGCAGCCTCTCGTGGGTAAACAGCCAAGAGACCCAGTACTTC. Protein sequence: CASSLSWVNSQETQYF.

The chain carries TRBV20-1 and TRBJ1-5, with D hard to call. The CDR3 contains 14 residues. V lost 2 bases to trimming and J lost 1 base, with 9 bases between them. Germline lookup yields CDR1 DFQATT and CDR2 SNEGSKA (reference sequence). The CDR3 reads CSARPVSSNQPQHF. The CDR3 nucleotides read TGCAGTGCTAGACCCGTTTCGAGCAATCAGCCCCAGCATTTT.

V usage is TRBV4-1 and J usage is TRBJ1-2; D gene unclear. V shed 2 bases and J shed 4 bases, with 8 bases lying between them. The CDR3 consists of 13 residues. Looked up from germline, CDR1 is MGHRA and CDR2 is YSYEKL. In DNA, the CDR3 is TGCGCCAGCAGCCAATCGAGGGCCTATGGCTACACCTTC. This encodes CASSQSRAYGYTF.

This chain connects TRBV5-5 to TRBJ1-2, with a weak D call TRBD1 (5 bases). Germline V CDR1 and CDR2: SGHKS, YYEKEE (reference sequence). Trimming pared 1 base from V and 5 bases from J, leaving 18 bases between. This CDR3 has 16 residues. CDR3 sequence: CASSLTAGTEVYGYTF. The CDR3 coding sequence is TGTGCCAGCAGCTTGACGGCCGGGACGGAGGTTTATGGCTACACCTTC.

The rearrangement joins TRBV12-3 or TRBV12-4 to TRBJ1-2; D is uncertain. CDR3 size: 14 residues. The V gene lost 2 bases and the J gene lost 6 bases, with 13 bases spanning the gap. In nucleotides, the CDR3 is TGTGCCAGCAGTTTAATCGGGTGGGTCGATGGCTACACCTTC. Translating it yields CASSLIGWVDGYTF.

A note on this clonotype: One end of the junction fails to match germline, which may point to a read error. The chain carries TRBV4-1 and TRBJ2-5; D is perhaps TRBD1 (5 bases). The V gene's germline CDR1 is MGHRA and CDR2 YSYEKL. The CDR3 extends over 15 amino acids. CDR3 loop: CTSSQGVRDGETQYF. The CDR3 DNA reads as TGCACCAGCAGCCAAGGTGTCAGGGATGGGGAGACCCAGTACTTC.

This sequence joins TRBV2 and TRBJ2-1; D unclear. V was shortened by 7 bases and J by 4 bases, with 11 bases between the two germline ends. Germline CDR1 is SNHLY and CDR2 is FYNNEI. The CDR3 sequence is 13 residues long. The CDR3 protein is CASKGRLYNEQFF. CDR3 sequence (DNA): TGTGCCAGCAAAGGCCGACTTTACAATGAGCAGTTCTTC.

The chain employs TRBV7-9 and TRBJ2-3; 8 nucleotides align to TRBD1. Trimming removed 5 bases from V and 1 base from J; junction bases left unmatched: 14. The CDR3 is 18 residues long. Germline V gene lookup returns CDR1 SEHNR and CDR2 FQNEAQ (reference sequence). In nucleotides, the CDR3 is TGTGCCAGCAGCCCAGGGGGCTCTGGGGGGTTCGGCACAGATACGCAGTATTTT. Amino acids: CASSPGGSGGFGTDTQYF.

The DNA for the CDR3 is TGTGCCAGCAGCGTAGACCCATCAGGGACCAACACCGGGGAGCTGTTTTTT. It is translated as CASSVDPSGTNTGELFF. The chain links TRBV9 to TRBJ2-2, with D possibly being TRBD1 or TRBD2 (5 bases each). V lost 0 bases to trimming and J lost 2 bases, with 14 bases between them. CDR3 length: 17 residues. CDR1 and CDR2 (germline): SGDLS, YYNGEE. The full variable domain, its missing parts supplied by reference TRBV9 and TRBJ2-2, is DSGVTQTPKHLITATGQRVTLRCSPRSGDLSVYWYQQSLDQGLQFLIQYYNGEERAKGNILERFSAQQFPDLHSELNLSSLELGDSALYFCASSVDPSGTNTGELFFGEGSRLTVL.

V usage is TRBV6-2 or TRBV6-3 and J usage is TRBJ2-5; D may be TRBD1 or TRBD2 (6 bases each). The J call is in doubt because the DNA end fits TRBJ2-7 better. This CDR3 spans 15 amino acids. Germline CDR1 reads MNHEY; CDR2 reads SVGEGT. The chain's CDR3 is CASSYQGTYAYEQYF. As DNA, the CDR3 is TGTGCCAGCAGTTACCAGGGGACTTACGCCTACGAGCAGTACTTC.

The rearrangement uses TRBV6-5 and TRBJ1-3; 7 nucleotides align to TRBD1. This CDR3 spans 15 amino acids. J lost 0 bases, V lost 5 bases, and 4 bases had no gene match. Germline assignment: CDR1 MNHEY and CDR2 SVGAGI. CDR3 sequence (DNA): TGTGCCAGCAGTATGGGACAGCCCTCTGGAAACACCATATATTTT. Translating it yields CASSMGQPSGNTIYF.

The chain employs TRBV6-5 and TRBJ1-2; 7 positions agree with TRBD1. Germline trimming cut 6 bases from V and 3 bases from J; bases unmatched to any gene: 7. The length of the CDR3 is 14 residues. The germline V gene encodes CDR1 MNHEY and CDR2 SVGAGI. CDR3 sequence: CASRPPGQYYGYTF. The DNA for the CDR3 is TGTGCCAGCAGACCTCCGGGACAGTACTATGGCTACACCTTC.

The chain employs TRBV20-1 and TRBJ2-5; TRBD2 is a possible D gene (6 bases). Per germline, CDR1 DFQATT and CDR2 SNEGSKA (reference sequence). CDR3 length: 14 amino acids. The V and J ends lost 6 bases and 5 bases respectively, with 19 bases between them. CDR3 nucleotides: TGCAGTGCCTCTGCCGCGGAGGGAAGCGAGACCCAGTACTTC. This gives the protein CSASAAEGSETQYF.

The chain employs TRBV6-6 and TRBJ1-5; D is unclear. Per the germline V gene, CDR1 is MNHNY and CDR2 is SVGAGI (reference sequence). The ends were cut back, 5 bases at V and 7 bases at J, with 12 bases in the middle. This CDR3 region has 13 residues. CDR3 in amino acids: CASSLTELQPQHF. The CDR3 DNA follows: TGTGCCAGCAGTCTGACCGAGCTACAGCCCCAGCATTTT.